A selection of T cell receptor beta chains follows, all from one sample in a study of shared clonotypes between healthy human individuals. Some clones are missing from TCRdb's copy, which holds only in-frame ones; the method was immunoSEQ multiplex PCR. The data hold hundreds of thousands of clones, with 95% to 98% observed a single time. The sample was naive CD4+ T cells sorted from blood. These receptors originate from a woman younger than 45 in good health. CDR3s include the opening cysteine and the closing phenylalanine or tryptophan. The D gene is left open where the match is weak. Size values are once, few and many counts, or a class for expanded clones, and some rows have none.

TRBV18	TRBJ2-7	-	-	CASLAQGSSYEQYF	TGTGCCAGCTTAGCTCAGGGGAGCTCCTACGAGCAGTACTTC
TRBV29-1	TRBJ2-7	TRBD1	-	CSVEEHRGQEQYF	TGCAGCGTTGAAGAACACAGGGGTCAAGAGCAGTACTTC
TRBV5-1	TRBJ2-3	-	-	CASSRLRASTDTQYF	TGCGCCAGCAGCCGCCTCAGGGCGAGTACAGATACGCAGTATTTT
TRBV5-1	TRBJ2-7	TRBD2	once	CASSKRSGLADSYEQYF	TGCGCCAGCAGCAAACGTTCGGGACTAGCGGATTCCTACGAGCAGTACTTC
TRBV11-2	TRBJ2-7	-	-	CASRSRVDHEQYF	TGTGCCAGCAGAAGCAGGGTCGACCACGAGCAGTACTTC
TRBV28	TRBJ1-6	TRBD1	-	CASSLGTGDNSPLHF	TGTGCCAGCAGTTTAGGGACAGGAGATAATTCACCCCTCCACTTT
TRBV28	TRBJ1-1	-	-	CAIHGTGNTEAFF	TGTGCCATCCATGGGACGGGGAACACTGAAGCTTTCTTT
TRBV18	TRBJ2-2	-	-	CASSLYGPNTGELFF	TGTGCCAGCTCGCTATACGGGCCCAACACCGGGGAGCTGTTTTTT
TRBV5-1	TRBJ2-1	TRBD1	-	CATGTGMTDEQFF	TGCGCCACTGGGACAGGGATGACAGATGAGCAGTTCTTC
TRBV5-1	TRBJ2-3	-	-	CASSLGDNTQYF	TGCGCCAGCAGCTTGGGGGACAATACGCAGTATTTT
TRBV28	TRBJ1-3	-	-	CASRASGNTIYF	TGTGCCAGCAGAGCCTCTGGAAACACCATATATTTT
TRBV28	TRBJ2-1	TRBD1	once	CASSPSGGSYNEQFF	TGTGCCAGCAGTCCCTCAGGGGGTTCCTACAATGAGCAGTTCTTC
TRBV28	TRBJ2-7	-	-	CASSPLRKKRVYEQYF	TGTGCCAGCAGCCCCCTTCGGAAGAAGAGGGTCTACGAGCAGTACTTC
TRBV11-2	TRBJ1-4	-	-	CASSTEQGWNEKLFF	TGTGCCAGCAGCACAGAACAGGGTTGGAATGAAAAACTGTTTTTT
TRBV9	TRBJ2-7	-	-	CASSVSRTYEQYF	TGTGCCAGCAGCGTATCTCGCACCTACGAGCAGTACTTC
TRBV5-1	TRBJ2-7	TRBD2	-	CASSLDRAGGEQYF	TGCGCCAGCAGCTTGGATCGAGCGGGAGGCGAGCAGTACTTC
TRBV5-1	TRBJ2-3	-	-	CASSLKSGRGGDTQYF	TGCGCCAGCAGCCTAAAATCCGGGAGAGGAGGAGATACGCAGTATTTT
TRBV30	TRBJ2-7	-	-	CAWSGHERYEQYF	TGTGCCTGGAGCGGACACGAGCGCTACGAGCAGTACTTC
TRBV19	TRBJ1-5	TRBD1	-	CASSIDPTGTGLWQPQHF	TGTGCCAGTAGTATAGATCCTACCGGGACAGGGCTATGGCAGCCCCAGCATTTT
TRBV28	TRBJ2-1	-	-	CASSLTPPTTDNEQFF	TGTGCCAGCAGTCTCACGCCCCCTACTACCGACAATGAGCAGTTCTTC
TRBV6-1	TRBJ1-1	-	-	CASRVMNTEAFF	TGTGCCAGCCGGGTTATGAACACTGAAGCTTTCTTT
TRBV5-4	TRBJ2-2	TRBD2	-	CASSTTSGPTGELFF	TGTGCCAGCAGCACGACTAGCGGGCCTACCGGGGAGCTGTTTTTT
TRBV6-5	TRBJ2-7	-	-	CASSFFGEARGEQYF	TGTGCCAGCAGTTTCTTCGGGGAGGCGCGGGGCGAGCAGTACTTC
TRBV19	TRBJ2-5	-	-	CASKARWGSQETQYF	TGTGCCAGTAAGGCCAGGTGGGGGTCCCAAGAGACCCAGTACTTC
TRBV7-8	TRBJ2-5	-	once	CASSLERSSRQETQYF	TGTGCCAGCAGCTTAGAACGCTCCTCACGCCAAGAGACCCAGTACTTC
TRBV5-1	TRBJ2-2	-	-	CASSLDPGLSGELFF	TGCGCCAGCAGCTTGGATCCGGGTCTGAGCGGGGAGCTGTTTTTT
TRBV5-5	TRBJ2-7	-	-	CASSLTGTNSYEQYF	TGTGCCAGCAGCTTGACCGGGACAAACTCCTACGAGCAGTACTTC
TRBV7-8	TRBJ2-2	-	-	CASRNGTRNTGELFF	TGTGCCAGCAGGAACGGGACTCGAAACACCGGGGAGCTGTTTTTT
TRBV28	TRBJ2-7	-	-	CASSEGISYEQYF	TGTGCCAGCAGTGAGGGAATCTCCTACGAGCAGTACTTC
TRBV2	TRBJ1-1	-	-	CASGRNSKIPEAFF	TGTGCCAGCGGGCGGAATAGTAAGATCCCTGAAGCTTTCTTT
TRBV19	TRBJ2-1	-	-	CASSIIPGSSYNEQFF	TGTGCCAGTAGTATAATCCCCGGGAGCTCCTACAATGAGCAGTTCTTC
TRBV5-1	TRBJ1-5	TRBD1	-	CASRQGQGINQPQHF	TGCGCCAGCAGGCAGGGACAGGGGATCAATCAGCCCCAGCATTTT
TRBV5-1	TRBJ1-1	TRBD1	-	CASSLIGQGGQGNTEAFF	TGCGCCAGCAGCTTGATTGGGCAGGGGGGACAGGGGAACACTGAAGCTTTCTTT
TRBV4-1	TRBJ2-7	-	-	CASSQVYTTYEQYF	TGCGCCAGCAGCCAAGTCTACACCACCTACGAGCAGTACTTC
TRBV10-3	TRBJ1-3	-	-	CAISEMTRTARTGNTIYF	TGTGCCATCAGTGAGATGACTAGGACAGCCAGAACTGGAAACACCATATATTTT
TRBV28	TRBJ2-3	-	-	CASSERADTQYF	TGTGCCAGCAGTGAGAGAGCGGATACGCAGTATTTT
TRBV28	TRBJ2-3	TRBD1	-	CASETGVFLRTDTQYF	TGTGCCAGCGAGACAGGGGTCTTTCTACGCACAGATACGCAGTATTTT
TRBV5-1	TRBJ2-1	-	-	CASSWDLGGSYNEQFF	TGCGCCAGCAGCTGGGACCTGGGGGGCTCCTACAATGAGCAGTTCTTC
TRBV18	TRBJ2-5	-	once	CASSQFLAGTQETQYF	TGTGCCAGCTCACAATTTTTGGCGGGGACCCAAGAGACCCAGTACTTC
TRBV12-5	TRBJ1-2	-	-	CASGLGDYGYTF	TGTGCTAGTGGTTTAGGGGACTATGGCTACACCTTC
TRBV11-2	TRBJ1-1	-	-	CASSFQGDTEAFF	TGTGCCAGCAGCTTCCAAGGGGATACTGAAGCTTTCTTT
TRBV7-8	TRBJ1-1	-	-	CASNNRVGVPNTEAFF	TGTGCCAGCAACAACAGGGTCGGGGTCCCGAACACTGAAGCTTTCTTT
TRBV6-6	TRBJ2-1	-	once	CATLGVGSSSYNEQFF	TGTGCCACCCTGGGCGTCGGGAGCAGTTCCTACAATGAGCAGTTCTTC
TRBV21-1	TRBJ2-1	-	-	CASSDRGQGPTVGEQFF	TGTGCCAGCAGCGATCGAGGGCAGGGTCCGACCGTTGGTGAGCAGTTCTTC
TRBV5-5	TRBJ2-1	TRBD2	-	CASSLAVTSGNRNEQFF	TGTGCCAGCAGCTTGGCCGTGACTAGCGGGAATCGCAATGAGCAGTTCTTC
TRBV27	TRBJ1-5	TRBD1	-	CASSRTGGNQPQHF	TGTGCCAGCAGCCGTACAGGGGGCAATCAGCCCCAGCATTTT
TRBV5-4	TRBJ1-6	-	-	CASSWKGESYNSPLHF	TGTGCCAGCAGCTGGAAGGGGGAGTCCTATAATTCACCCCTCCACTTT
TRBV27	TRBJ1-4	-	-	CASSLTARQGIANEKLFF	TGTGCCAGCAGTTTAACCGCGAGGCAGGGAATAGCTAATGAAAAACTGTTTTTT
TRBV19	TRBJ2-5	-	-	CASRTLTTETQYF	TGTGCCAGCCGGACACTGACAACAGAGACCCAGTACTTC
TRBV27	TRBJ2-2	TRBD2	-	CASSPPRRLAGDRVGELFF	TGTGCCAGCAGCCCTCCCCGAAGACTAGCGGGCGACCGAGTCGGGGAGCTGTTTTTT
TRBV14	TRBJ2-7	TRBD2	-	CASSPVAGGSYEQYF	TGTGCCAGCAGCCCCGTAGCGGGAGGGTCCTACGAGCAGTACTTC
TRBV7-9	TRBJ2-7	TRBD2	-	CASSWGTSGSVDEQYF	TGTGCCAGCAGCTGGGGGACTAGCGGGAGTGTGGACGAGCAGTACTTC
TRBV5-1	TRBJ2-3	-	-	CASSLVPGRDTQYF	TGCGCCAGCAGCTTGGTGCCGGGGCGGGATACGCAGTATTTT